The 8 T cell receptor beta chains in this list originate from one sample, sequenced in a study of blood T cell repertoires in COVID-19. Sequencing was performed with immunoSEQ multiplex PCR; in TCRdb, only in-frame clones are kept and a portion is missing. In the table there are around 320,000 clones, 85% to 95% of which are singletons. The sequenced sample consisted of PBMCs or T cells enriched from blood (not recorded which). The receptors come from a woman under 40 who had been exposed to COVID-19.

V gene TRBV6-6 combines with J gene TRBJ1-2, with D perhaps matching TRBD1 (5 bases). V was pared by 1 base and J by 8 bases, with 14 bases between. There are 14 residues in the CDR3. The germline gives CDR1 MNHNY, CDR2 SVGAGI (reference sequence). The CDR3 DNA is TGTGCCAGCAGTTACTTTACAGGCCCGTCGGGCTACACCTTC. It yields the protein CASSYFTGPSGYTF.

The chain has TRBV14 and TRBJ2-1; 9 bases line up with TRBD1. Looked up from germline, CDR1 is SGHDN and CDR2 is FVKESK. The CDR3 consists of 16 residues. The V gene end was trimmed by 2 bases and the J gene end by 4 bases; junction bases not matched to a gene: 6. CDR3 in amino acids: CASSQPGTGRYNEQFF. The CDR3 DNA is TGTGCCAGCAGCCAACCCGGGACAGGGAGGTACAATGAGCAGTTCTTC.

The CDR3 loop is CASFDLTVEGTGELFF. As DNA, the CDR3 is TGTGCCAGCTTTGACCTGACGGTGGAGGGGACCGGGGAGCTGTTTTTT. The chain joins TRBV18 to TRBJ2-2; weak D call: TRBD2 (6 bases). V was cut by 7 bases and J by 5 bases, with 20 bases left in between. This CDR3 contains 16 residues. From germline, CDR1 is KGHSH and CDR2 LQKENI.

This clone occurred a few times. The CDR3 nucleotides are TGTGCCAGTACCCCCTCGGGACAGGGGCCCTACGAGCAGTACTTC. Residues: CASTPSGQGPYEQYF. This chain links TRBV19 with TRBJ2-7; 10 bases are shared with TRBD1. V trimming: 7 bases; J trimming: 2 bases; junction bases outside the gene matches: 8. There are 15 residues in the CDR3. Germline-derived CDR1 and CDR2 are LNHDA and SQIVND (reference sequence).

The chain carries TRBV7-6 and TRBJ2-5; possible D gene TRBD2, 6 bases. This CDR3 region has 15 residues. V was trimmed by 5 bases and J by 5 bases, leaving 18 bases between them. Germline CDR1 reads SGHVS; CDR2 reads FNYEAQ. CDR3 sequence: CASSPIRGRGETQYF. The CDR3 region has the DNA TGTGCCAGCAGCCCAATCCGGGGCCGGGGGGAGACCCAGTACTTC.

In DNA form, the CDR3 reads TGTGCCAGCAGCCCAGGGACTCGCTATGGCTACACCTTC. It is translated as CASSPGTRYGYTF. The chain uses TRBV11-1 and TRBJ1-2, with D possibly being TRBD1 (5 bases). This CDR3 has 13 residues. Trimming took 5 bases from V and 4 from J, leaving 11 bases between them. Germline-derived CDR1 and CDR2 are SGHAT and FQDESV (reference sequence).

V usage is TRBV28 and J usage is TRBJ1-2, with D perhaps matching TRBD1 (6 bases). CDR1 MDHEN and CDR2 SYDVKM come from the germline V gene. Trimming stripped 3 bases from V and 6 bases from J, with 8 bases between. The CDR3 covers 12 residues. CDR3 in DNA: TGTGCCAGCAGTTTTGGGGGCGATGGCTACACCTTC. Protein product: CASSFGGDGYTF.

This chain connects TRBV19 to TRBJ2-3; TRBD2 aligns across 8 bases. The CDR3 length is 16 residues. With V trimmed by 6 bases and J by 1 base, 9 bases remained unmatched. Germline V gene data show CDR1 as LNHDA and CDR2 as SQIVND (reference sequence). CDR3 loop: CASRKLGRGGTDTQYF. CDR3 sequence (DNA): TGTGCCAGTAGAAAACTCGGGCGGGGGGGCACAGATACGCAGTATTTT.